This section outlines one T cell receptor (beta chain) sequence together with its context. This specimen belongs to a study of T cell clones after liver transplantation. Study information: Until 12-24 months post-transplant, subjects got standard immunosuppression and no induction.

The assay was immunoSEQ multiplex PCR, and TCRdb's table has in-frame clones only and misses some. The table has around 26,000 clones, approximately 68% seen once. Germline CDR1 LNHDA, CDR2 SQIVND (reference sequence). This CDR3 spans 12 amino acids. The ends were cut back, 5 bases at V and 1 base at J, with 2 bases in the middle. The starting material was CD4+ T cells from blood, obtained before liver transplant. The chain joins TRBV19 to TRBJ2-2; D gene ambiguous. The clonotype was recovered from a human donor who received a liver transplant. The CDR3 is CASSQNTGELFF. DNA for the CDR3: TGTGCCAGTAGTCAGAACACCGGGGAGCTGTTTTTT.